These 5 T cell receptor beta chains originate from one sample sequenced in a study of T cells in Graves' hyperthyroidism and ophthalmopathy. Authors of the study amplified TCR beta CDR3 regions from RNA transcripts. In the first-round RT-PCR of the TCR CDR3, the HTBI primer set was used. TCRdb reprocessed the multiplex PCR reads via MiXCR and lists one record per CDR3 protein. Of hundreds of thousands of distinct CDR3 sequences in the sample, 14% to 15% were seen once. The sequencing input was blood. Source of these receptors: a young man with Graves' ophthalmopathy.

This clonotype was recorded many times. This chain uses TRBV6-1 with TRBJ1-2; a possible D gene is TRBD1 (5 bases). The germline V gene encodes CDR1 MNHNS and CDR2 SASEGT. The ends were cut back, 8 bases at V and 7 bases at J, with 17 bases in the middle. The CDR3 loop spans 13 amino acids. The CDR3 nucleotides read TGTGCCAGCTACCGTGCGGACACTTCTGGCTACACCTTC. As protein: CASYRADTSGYTF.

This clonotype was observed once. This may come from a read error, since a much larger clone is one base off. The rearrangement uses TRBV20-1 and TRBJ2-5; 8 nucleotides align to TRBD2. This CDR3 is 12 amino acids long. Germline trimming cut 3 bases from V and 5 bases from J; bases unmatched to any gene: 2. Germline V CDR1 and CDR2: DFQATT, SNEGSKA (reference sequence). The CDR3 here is CSASGGAETQYF. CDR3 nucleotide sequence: TGCAGTGCTAGCGGGGGGGCGGAGACCCAGTACTTC.

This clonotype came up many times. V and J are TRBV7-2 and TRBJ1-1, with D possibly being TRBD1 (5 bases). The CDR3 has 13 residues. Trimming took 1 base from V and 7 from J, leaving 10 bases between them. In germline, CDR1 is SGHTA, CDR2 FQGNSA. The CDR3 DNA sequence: TGTGCCAGCAGCTTAGTACAGGCGTTTGAAGCTTTCTTT. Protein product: CASSLVQAFEAFF.

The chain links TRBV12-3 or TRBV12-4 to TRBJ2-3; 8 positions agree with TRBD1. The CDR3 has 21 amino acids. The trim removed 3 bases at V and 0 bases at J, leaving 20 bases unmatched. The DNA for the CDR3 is TGTGCCAGCAGTTTCACGGGGTATCCGGGACAGGCAAGTTCTAGCACAGATACGCAGTATTTT. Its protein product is CASSFTGYPGQASSSTDTQYF.

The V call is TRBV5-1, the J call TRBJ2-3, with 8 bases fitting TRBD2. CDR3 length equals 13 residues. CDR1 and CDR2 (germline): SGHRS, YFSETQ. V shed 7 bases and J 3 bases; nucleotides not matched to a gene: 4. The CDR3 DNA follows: TGCGCCAGCGCCCGGGAGGGTACAGATACGCAGTATTTT. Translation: CASAREGTDTQYF.